This TCR beta chain was obtained from a study of glioma-infiltrating T cells. For the study at large: Sequencing aimed for roughly 4.5- to 11-fold coverage of about a million peripheral T cells.

Broader study findings: Patients with low tissue-blood divergence carried a signature set of shared blood CDR3 motifs.

This clonotype was counted only a few times. Its target is not known. Amplification of TCR alpha and beta CDR3 regions from RNA used iRepertoire nested multiplex PCR. Tissue mRNA or PBMC total RNA, about 90-400 ng, went into one-step reverse transcription and amplification. TCRdb reprocessed the multiplex PCR reads with MiXCR, giving one entry per CDR3 protein. This sample has fewer than 500,000 distinct CDR3 sequences, with more than 35% found just once. The V gene's germline CDR1 is ENHRY and CDR2 SYGVKD. There are 14 residues in the CDR3. Trimming at V came to 0 bases and at J to 5 bases, leaving 3 bases not matched to a gene.

This sequence joins TRBV10-3 and TRBJ2-5; 7 positions agree with TRBD1. Specimen: glioma tissue, nonneoplastic brain tissue, or PBMCs (not recorded which). This TCR was sampled from a human donor with low-grade glioma or glioblastoma, undergoing nonglioma brain surgery, or in good health (not recorded which). The CDR3 loop reads CAISESGTEETQYF. DNA of the CDR3: TGTGCCATCAGTGAGTCGGGGACAGAGGAGACCCAGTACTTC.